A single sample gave rise to the 27 T cell receptor beta chains below, sequenced in a study of response to subunit inactivated influenza vaccine. TCRdb analysed the RT-PCR reads with MiXCR anew, one entry per CDR3 protein. There are roughly 460,000 distinct CDR3 sequences in the sample; 10% to 11% occur only once, and approximately 12% lies in the top ten. The sequencing used PBMCs from blood, collected 40 to 50 days after vaccination. The origin of the receptors is a man between 45 and 60 years old who received an inactivated influenza vaccine.

Many counts were recorded for this clonotype. The V gene is TRBV11-2, the J gene TRBJ2-3, with 13 positions matching TRBD2. Germline-derived CDR1 and CDR2 are SGHAT and FQNNGV. V shed 4 bases and J 1 base; nucleotides not matched to a gene: 11. This CDR3 comprises 19 residues. The CDR3 sequence is CASSSLTSGGAWGTDTQYF. Written as DNA, the CDR3 is TGTGCCAGCAGCTCCCTTACTAGCGGGGGGGCCTGGGGCACAGATACGCAGTATTTT.

The J gene is TRBJ2-1, the V gene TRBV4-3; TRBD2 matches at 9 bases. Germline values: CDR1 LGHNA, CDR2 YSLEER. Germline trimming cut 1 base from V and 8 bases from J; bases unmatched to any gene: 9. The CDR3 is made up of 16 amino acids. CDR3 sequence reads: CASSQAPRGGGDEQFF. CDR3 bases: TGCGCCAGCAGCCAAGCCCCGCGGGGGGGCGGGGATGAGCAGTTCTTC.

This chain uses TRBV7-9 with TRBJ2-2; D is unclear. Trimming took 3 bases from V and 2 from J, leaving 16 bases between them. This CDR3 spans 17 amino acids. Germline V gives CDR1 SEHNR, CDR2 FQNEAQ (reference sequence). The CDR3 loop is CASSFPRVGQNTGELFF. Here the CDR3 DNA reads TGTGCCAGCAGCTTCCCAAGGGTGGGCCAAAACACCGGGGAGCTGTTTTTT.

The chain is built from TRBV10-3 and TRBJ1-1; tentatively, D is TRBD1 (6 bases). Looked up from germline, CDR1 is ENHRY and CDR2 is SYGVKD. This CDR3 spans 15 amino acids. The V and J ends lost 4 bases and 1 base respectively, with 13 bases between them. The CDR3: CAISGNRASNTEAFF. The CDR3 DNA follows: TGTGCCATCAGTGGTAACAGGGCGTCGAACACTGAAGCTTTCTTT.

In its sample, this clonotype was seen many times. The chain is built from TRBV29-1 and TRBJ1-1; D gene ambiguous. Per the germline V gene, CDR1 is SQVTM and CDR2 is ANQGSEA. V was shortened by 3 bases and J by 0 bases, with 5 bases between the two germline ends. This CDR3 comprises 12 residues. CDR3 in amino acids: CSVDELNTEAFF. DNA for the CDR3: TGCAGCGTTGACGAACTGAACACTGAAGCTTTCTTT.

This clonotype occurred a few times. The rearrangement uses TRBV2 and TRBJ1-1, with no clear D. Germline CDR1 and CDR2: SNHLY and FYNNEI. The CDR3 is made up of 13 amino acids. Trimming stripped 4 bases from V and 1 base from J, with 7 bases between. CDR3 residues: CASSVMKNTEAFF. CDR3 nucleotides: TGTGCCAGCAGTGTTATGAAGAACACTGAAGCTTTCTTT.

At least ten counts were recorded for this clonotype. The chain recombines TRBV6-5 with TRBJ2-7; no definite D call. The CDR3 is 14 amino acids. Germline CDR1 MNHEY, CDR2 SVGAGI. V lost 2 bases and J lost 4, with 12 bases in between. This chain's CDR3 is CASSYQRLGYEQYF. Written as DNA, the CDR3 is TGTGCCAGCAGTTACCAACGACTGGGATACGAGCAGTACTTC.

This clonotype was observed at least ten times. The chain couples TRBV7-3 to TRBJ2-3; the match to TRBD2 covers 12 bases. Trimming at V came to 0 bases and at J to 4 bases, leaving 2 bases not matched to a gene. This CDR3 has 16 residues. Germline V CDR1 and CDR2: SGHTA, FQGTGA. This CDR3 reads CASSLTRLAGADTQYF. The DNA for the CDR3 is TGTGCCAGCAGCTTAACTCGACTAGCGGGAGCAGATACGCAGTATTTT.

This clonotype was observed at least ten times. The chain is built from TRBV20-1 and TRBJ1-3, with TRBD1 as a possible D gene (5 bases). Germline V gene data show CDR1 as DFQATT and CDR2 as SNEGSKA (reference sequence). The CDR3 contains 12 residues. Trimming removed 0 bases at V and 6 bases at J, with 6 bases between. CDR3 sequence: CSAREGQNTIYF. The DNA of the CDR3 is TGCAGTGCTAGAGAGGGGCAAAACACCATATATTTT.

This chain connects TRBV6-1 to TRBJ2-5, with 7 nucleotides matching TRBD2. This CDR3 has 15 residues. CDR1 is MNHNS, CDR2 SASEGT, per germline. The trim removed 5 bases at V and 2 bases at J, leaving 8 bases unmatched. The CDR3, as DNA: TGTGCCAGCAGTCCTCCTGTGGGGGGGCAAGAGACCCAGTACTTC. Amino acids: CASSPPVGGQETQYF.

Only a few counts were recorded for this clonotype. The chain combines TRBV7-2 with TRBJ2-5; D call uncertain. V was clipped by 4 bases and J by 10 bases, with 13 bases between them. The germline gives CDR1 SGHTA, CDR2 FQGNSA. The CDR3 is made up of 12 amino acids. The DNA of the CDR3 is TGTGCCAGCAGCTCGGACCGAAGGATCCAGTACTTC. As protein: CASSSDRRIQYF.

In this sample, this clonotype turned up a few times. This chain links TRBV10-2 with TRBJ1-2, with unresolved D. In germline, CDR1 is WSHSY, CDR2 SAAADI. This CDR3 comprises 15 residues. V was trimmed by 3 bases and J by 0 bases, leaving 11 bases between them. As DNA, the CDR3 is TGCGCCAGCAGTGAAGTTCAGCTGACTAACTATGGCTACACCTTC. Amino acids: CASSEVQLTNYGYTF.

This clonotype has a handful of counts. The chain couples TRBV29-1 to TRBJ1-1, with 9 positions matching TRBD1. Germline lookup yields CDR1 SQVTM and CDR2 ANQGSEA. The J segment lost 0 bases and the V segment lost 7 bases, leaving 9 bases of the junction unmatched. The CDR3 has 15 residues. The CDR3 loop reads CSAEEQGAMNTEAFF. CDR3 nucleotides: TGCAGCGCCGAAGAACAGGGGGCAATGAACACTGAAGCTTTCTTT.

This clonotype has a count of ten or more. For the CDR3, the DNA is TGCGCCAGCAGCCAAGAGGGGAGCACTAGCGCGCAAGATACGCAGTATTTT. Translating it yields CASSQEGSTSAQDTQYF. V usage is TRBV4-3 and J usage is TRBJ2-3; TRBD2 aligns across 7 bases. Losses at the gene ends were 0 bases for V and 5 bases for J; bases not matched to a gene: 11. Germline values: CDR1 LGHNA, CDR2 YSLEER. The CDR3 totals 17 residues.

The chain joins TRBV12-3 or TRBV12-4 to TRBJ2-3; TRBD1 agrees at 12 bases. V trimming: 7 bases; J trimming: 5 bases; junction bases outside the gene matches: 7. The CDR3 has 15 amino acids. The chain's CDR3 is CASNRDRGRGDTQYF. The CDR3 DNA reads TGTGCCAGCAACCGGGACAGGGGGCGAGGAGATACGCAGTATTTT.

This clonotype was observed a few times. The chain carries TRBV10-3 and TRBJ2-1; 13 bases map to TRBD2. The CDR3 loop spans 16 amino acids. V was clipped by 0 bases and J by 8 bases; unmatched bases: 4. The germline gives CDR1 ENHRY, CDR2 SYGVKD. The CDR3, as DNA: TGTGCCATCAGTGAGTCCACTAGCGGGAGGGCCTATGAGCAGTTCTTC. Translated: CAISESTSGRAYEQFF.

This clonotype was detected many times. The chain has TRBV7-2 and TRBJ2-1, with 10 bases matching TRBD2. Germline CDR1 SGHTA, CDR2 FQGNSA. With 5 bases clipped from V and 7 bases from J, the junction kept 8 bases outside the gene matches. CDR3 length: 15 amino acids. CDR3 DNA sequence: TGTGCCAGCAGCCCGCCTAGCGGGAGAGGTAATGAGCAGTTCTTC. Its translation is CASSPPSGRGNEQFF.

The sample holds a few counts of this clonotype. CDR3 bases: TGTGCCAGCAGCCCCGGACTAGCGGCCTTAAACCCCTACGAGCAGTACTTC. This gives the protein CASSPGLAALNPYEQYF. The gene calls are TRBV7-3 and TRBJ2-7; 10 bases fit TRBD2. The CDR3 is 17 amino acids. From germline, CDR1 is SGHTA and CDR2 FQGTGA. The V gene end was trimmed by 5 bases and the J gene end by 2 bases; junction bases not matched to a gene: 12.

The V gene is TRBV28, the J gene TRBJ1-4, with D tentatively TRBD1 (6 bases). The germline gives CDR1 MDHEN, CDR2 SYDVKM. The CDR3 length is 15 residues. Trimming took 2 bases from V and 8 from J, leaving 15 bases between them. The CDR3 DNA reads TGTGCCAGCAGTTTAGGGGGGGCCCTCGGAGAAAAACTGTTTTTT. It is translated as CASSLGGALGEKLFF. The variable domain in full, completed from reference TRBV28 and TRBJ1-4, reads DVKVTQSSRYLVKRTGEKVFLECVQDMDHENMFWYRQDPGLGLRLIYFSYDVKMKEKGDIPEGYSVSREKKERFSLILESASTNQTSMYLCASSLGGALGEKLFFGSGTQLSVL.

The chain recombines TRBV7-9 with TRBJ1-5; D is unclear. Germline V lookup: CDR1 SEHNR, CDR2 FQNEAQ (reference sequence). This CDR3 region has 14 residues. Trimming left V 5 bases short and J 6 bases short, with 14 bases between. The CDR3 sequence: CASSPGSRSQPQHF. As DNA, the CDR3 is TGTGCCAGCAGCCCGGGATCACGGAGTCAGCCCCAGCATTTT.

Many counts were recorded for this clonotype. The chain uses TRBV12-3 or TRBV12-4 and TRBJ1-1; possibly TRBD1 for D (6 bases). Trimming shortened V by 5 bases and J by 0 bases, and 13 bases separated the two germline ends. The CDR3 is 15 amino acids. As DNA, the CDR3 is TGTGCCAGCAGTCTCCATACAGGGATGAACACTGAAGCTTTCTTT. It specifies CASSLHTGMNTEAFF.

This clonotype was detected a few times. The gene calls are TRBV15 and TRBJ2-1; TRBD2 matches 7 bases. The V segment lost 5 bases and the J segment 4 bases; nucleotides outside the gene matches: 2. Germline lookup yields CDR1 LNHNV and CDR2 YYDKDF (reference sequence). The CDR3 loop spans 13 amino acids. CDR3 loop: CATSSGGYNEQFF. The CDR3 DNA reads as TGTGCCACCAGCTCGGGGGGTTACAATGAGCAGTTCTTC.

This rearrangement joins TRBV20-1 to TRBJ2-3, with TRBD2 matching 7 bases. The CDR3 is made up of 16 amino acids. V dropped 5 bases and J dropped 1; count of bases not matched to a gene: 12. Germline CDR1 and CDR2: DFQATT and SNEGSKA (reference sequence). The chain's CDR3 is CSAAAGTRGGTDTQYF. The CDR3 DNA reads as TGCAGTGCTGCTGCCGGGACCCGGGGGGGCACAGATACGCAGTATTTT.

This clonotype was picked up many times. The rearrangement joins TRBV10-2 to TRBJ2-1; 7 bases are shared with TRBD2. Germline CDR1 and CDR2: WSHSY and SAAADI. V was pared by 6 bases and J by 2 bases, with 4 bases of the junction left unmatched. There are 14 residues in the CDR3. CDR3 protein: CASRRDYTYNEQFF. CDR3 DNA: TGCGCCAGCAGAAGGGACTACACCTACAATGAGCAGTTCTTC.

The chain recombines TRBV6-1 with TRBJ2-5; tentatively, D is TRBD2 (6 bases). Germline CDR1 reads MNHNS; CDR2 reads SASEGT. The CDR3 runs 14 residues. V was clipped by 5 bases and J by 2 bases, with 12 bases between them. This CDR3 is CASSKREWQETQYF. CDR3 DNA sequence: TGTGCCAGCAGTAAACGGGAGTGGCAAGAGACCCAGTACTTC.

This clonotype showed up just a few times. This chain joins TRBV20-1 and TRBJ2-7, with 8 positions matching TRBD2. Unmatched junction bases numbered 6, after V lost 2 bases and J lost 3 bases. CDR1 DFQATT and CDR2 SNEGSKA come from the germline V gene (reference sequence). CDR3 length: 14 amino acids. This CDR3 reads CSARFGGGLYEQYF. CDR3 nucleotides: TGCAGTGCTAGATTTGGCGGGGGGCTCTACGAGCAGTACTTC.

The chain combines TRBV5-5 with TRBJ2-1; D unresolved. The germline CDR1 and CDR2 sequences are SGHKS and YYEKEE (reference sequence). This CDR3 spans 12 amino acids. The ends were cut back, 4 bases at V and 12 bases at J, with 14 bases in the middle. The CDR3 DNA sequence: TGTGCCAGCAGCACGGGCCTTTGGGGGCAGTTCTTC. The encoded protein is CASSTGLWGQFF.